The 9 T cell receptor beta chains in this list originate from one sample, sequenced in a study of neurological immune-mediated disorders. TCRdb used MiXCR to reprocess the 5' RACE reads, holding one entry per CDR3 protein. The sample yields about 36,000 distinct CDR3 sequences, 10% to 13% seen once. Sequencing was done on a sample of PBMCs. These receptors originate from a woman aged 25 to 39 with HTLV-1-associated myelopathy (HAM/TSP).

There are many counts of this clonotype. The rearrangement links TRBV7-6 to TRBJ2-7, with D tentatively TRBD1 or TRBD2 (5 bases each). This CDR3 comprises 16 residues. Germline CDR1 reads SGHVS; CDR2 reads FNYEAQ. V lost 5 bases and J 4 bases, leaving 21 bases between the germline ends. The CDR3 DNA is TGTGCCAGCAGCCAAAAACACCCCGGGACCCTTTACGAGCAGTACTTC. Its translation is CASSQKHPGTLYEQYF.

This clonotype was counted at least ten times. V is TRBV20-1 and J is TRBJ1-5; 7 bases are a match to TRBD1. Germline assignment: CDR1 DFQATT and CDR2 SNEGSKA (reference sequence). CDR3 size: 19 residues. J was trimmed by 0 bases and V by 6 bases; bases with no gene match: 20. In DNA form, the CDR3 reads TGCAGTGCCACCCCCGGTCTAGGCAGGGGGTTGGTTAGCAATCAGCCCCAGCATTTT. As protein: CSATPGLGRGLVSNQPQHF.

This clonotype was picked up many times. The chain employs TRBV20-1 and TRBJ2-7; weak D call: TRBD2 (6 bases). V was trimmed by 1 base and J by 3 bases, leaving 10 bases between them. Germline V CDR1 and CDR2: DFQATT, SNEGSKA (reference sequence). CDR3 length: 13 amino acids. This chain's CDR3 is CSARGQEGYEQYF. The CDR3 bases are TGCAGTGCTAGAGGTCAGGAGGGCTACGAGCAGTACTTC.

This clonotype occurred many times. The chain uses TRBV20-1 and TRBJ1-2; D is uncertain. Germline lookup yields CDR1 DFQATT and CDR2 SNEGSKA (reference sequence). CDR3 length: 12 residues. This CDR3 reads CTSWEERHGYTF. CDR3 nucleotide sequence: TGCACCTCCTGGGAGGAAAGACATGGCTACACCTTC.

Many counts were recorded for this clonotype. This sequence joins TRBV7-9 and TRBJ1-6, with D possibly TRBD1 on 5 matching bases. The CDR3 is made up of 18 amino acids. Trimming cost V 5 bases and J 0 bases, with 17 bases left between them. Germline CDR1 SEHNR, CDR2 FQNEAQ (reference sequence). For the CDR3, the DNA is TGTGCCAGCAGCCCTGGGGGAACGGCGAGCTCCTATAATTCACCCCTCCACTTT. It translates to CASSPGGTASSYNSPLHF.

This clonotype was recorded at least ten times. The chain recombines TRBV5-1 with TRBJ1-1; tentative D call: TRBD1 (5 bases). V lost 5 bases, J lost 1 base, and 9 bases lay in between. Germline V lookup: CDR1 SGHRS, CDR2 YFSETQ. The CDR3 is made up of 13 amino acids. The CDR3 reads CASRVGGNTEAFF. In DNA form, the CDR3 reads TGCGCCAGCAGGGTGGGGGGGAACACTGAAGCTTTCTTT.

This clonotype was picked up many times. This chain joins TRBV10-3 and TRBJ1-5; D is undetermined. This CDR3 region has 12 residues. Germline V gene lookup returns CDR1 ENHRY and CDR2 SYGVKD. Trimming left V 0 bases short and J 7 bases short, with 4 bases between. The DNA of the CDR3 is TGTGCCATCAGTGAGTCAGGGCAGCCCCAGCATTTT. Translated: CAISESGQPQHF.

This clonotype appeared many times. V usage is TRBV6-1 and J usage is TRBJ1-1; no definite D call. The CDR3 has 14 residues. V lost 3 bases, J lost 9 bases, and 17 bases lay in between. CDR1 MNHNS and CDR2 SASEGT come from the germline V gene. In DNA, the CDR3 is TGTGCCAGCAGTGACTCCGGGAGCTTACAAAAAGCTTTCTTT. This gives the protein CASSDSGSLQKAFF.

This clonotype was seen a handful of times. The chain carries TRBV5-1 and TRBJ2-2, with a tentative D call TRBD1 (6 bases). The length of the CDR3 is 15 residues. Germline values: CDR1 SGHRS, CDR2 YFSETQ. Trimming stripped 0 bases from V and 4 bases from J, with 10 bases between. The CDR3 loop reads CASSLGGGTTGELFF. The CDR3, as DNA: TGCGCCAGCAGCTTGGGTGGGGGCACCACCGGGGAGCTGTTTTTT.